This T cell receptor beta chain was observed in a study of PD-1 blockade in mismatch repair-deficient tumors. TCRdb keeps only in-frame clones here, not all; method: immunoSEQ multiplex PCR. This sample has tens of thousands of clones; roughly 84% occur once, and the top ten carry 3.9%. Mismatch repair deficiency was confirmed in all patients, by PCR or immunohistochemistry. TCRs were sequenced from a few patients responding to pembrolizumab. A note on this clone: Its antigen remains unknown.

Points from the study as a whole: Rapid post-treatment expansion, then contraction, generally preceding radiologic response, marked tumor-resident clones.

Per the germline V gene, CDR1 is SGHRS and CDR2 is YFSETQ. The CDR3 has 17 amino acids. Trimming took 2 bases from V and 2 from J; bases not matched to a gene: 9. The material was peripheral blood, obtained around 75 weeks after starting pembrolizumab. This chain connects TRBV5-1 to TRBJ2-1, with TRBD1 matching over 8 bases. The TCR was taken from an adult with mismatch repair-deficient cancer. CDR3 in DNA: TGCGCCAGCAGCTTCGACAGGGGCGCCGTACCCTACAATGAGCAGTTCTTC. This sequence encodes CASSFDRGAVPYNEQFF.